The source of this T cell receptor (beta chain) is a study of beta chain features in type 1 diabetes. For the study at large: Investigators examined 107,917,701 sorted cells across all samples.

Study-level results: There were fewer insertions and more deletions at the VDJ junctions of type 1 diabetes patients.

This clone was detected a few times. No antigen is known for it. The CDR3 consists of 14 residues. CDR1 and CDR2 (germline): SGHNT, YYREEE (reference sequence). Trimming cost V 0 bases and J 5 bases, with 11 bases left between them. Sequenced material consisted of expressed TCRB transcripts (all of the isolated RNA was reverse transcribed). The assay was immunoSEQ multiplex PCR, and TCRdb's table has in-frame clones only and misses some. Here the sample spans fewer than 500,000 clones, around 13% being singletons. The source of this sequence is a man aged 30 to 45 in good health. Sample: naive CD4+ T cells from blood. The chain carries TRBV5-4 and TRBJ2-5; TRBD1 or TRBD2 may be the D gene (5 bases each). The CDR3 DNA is TGTGCCAGCAGCTTGGGACACAGGAGGGAGACCCAGTACTTC. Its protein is CASSLGHRRETQYF.